The clone carrying this T cell receptor beta chain occurred once. The record originates from a study of CD8 T cells in Susac syndrome. CDR1 is SGDLS, CDR2 YYNGEE, per germline. The CDR3 has 14 residues. The V end was cut by 0 bases, the J end by 7 bases, with 11 bases between. With random hexamers, 0.5 to 1 ug RNA was reverse transcribed. TCRdb fed the immunoSEQ multiplex PCR reads into MiXCR, producing one record per CDR3 protein. Of about 150,000 distinct CDR3 sequences listed, roughly 94% are singletons. The sequencing input was CD8+ T cells from PBMCs. The chain is built from TRBV9 and TRBJ1-3; D unclear. The source of this sequence is a human donor with multiple sclerosis. CDR3 region: CASSVGYGSNTIYF. In DNA form, the CDR3 reads TGTGCCAGCAGCGTAGGTTACGGGTCCAACACCATATATTTT.